This T cell receptor beta chain was identified during a study of T cell changes during pregnancy in multiple sclerosis. Produced via immunoSEQ multiplex PCR; TCRdb's table is partial and in-frame only. The data hold 60,000 to 75,000 clones, with under 95% observed a single time. Specimen: peripheral blood, collected in the second trimester of pregnancy. This TCR came from a female donor in good health, enrolled as a control in a pregnancy study.

The CDR3, as DNA: TGTGCCAGCAGCTTACATCCTGACAGAGTGGAGACCCAGTACTTC. This codes for CASSLHPDRVETQYF. This chain connects TRBV7-6 to TRBJ2-5; TRBD1 might be the D (5 bases). Germline V gives CDR1 SGHVS, CDR2 FNYEAQ. The CDR3 contains 15 residues. Deletions cut 2 bases from V and 5 bases from J, with 15 bases between.